The 17 T cell receptor beta chains below all came from one sample that was sequenced in a study of CD8+ T cells in alopecia areata. Investigators isolated RNA and reverse transcribed it into cDNA to act as the sequencing template. TCRdb's copy holds only in-frame clones and misses some; the assay was immunoSEQ multiplex PCR. The table includes nearly 200,000 clones, 58% detected once. As for treatment: oral pan-JAK inhibitor, 5-10 mg twice daily. The sample in question was CD4+ T cells sorted from blood, obtained at week 24, from a patient treated with tofacitinib. The receptors stem from a human donor with alopecia areata.

The chain joins TRBV30 to TRBJ2-5; D is perhaps TRBD1 or TRBD2 (5 bases each). The V end lost 3 bases, the J end lost 7 bases, and 12 bases lay between the germline ends. CDR1 is GTSNPN, CDR2 SVGIG, per germline (reference sequence). The CDR3 length is 12 residues. The CDR3, as DNA: TGTGCCTGGAGGGGGGAGACGGGGACCCAGTACTTC. This codes for CAWRGETGTQYF.

The chain combines TRBV4-1 with TRBJ1-2; 8 nucleotides line up with TRBD1. Germline values: CDR1 MGHRA, CDR2 YSYEKL. With 0 bases clipped from V and 7 bases from J, the junction kept 4 bases outside the gene matches. CDR3 length: 14 amino acids. The CDR3 loop reads CASSQDWTGTGYTF. DNA of the CDR3: TGCGCCAGCAGCCAAGATTGGACAGGGACTGGCTACACCTTC.

Only a few counts were recorded for this clone. The chain combines TRBV28 with TRBJ1-3; D ambiguous. The CDR3 covers 14 residues. Per germline, CDR1 MDHEN and CDR2 SYDVKM. V lost 6 bases, J lost 0 bases, and 9 bases lay in between. The chain's CDR3 is CASSPSASGNTIYF. CDR3 sequence (DNA): TGTGCCAGCAGCCCATCTGCCTCTGGAAACACCATATATTTT.

The chain uses TRBV11-3 and TRBJ1-1; D remains ambiguous. The V and J ends lost 1 base and 8 bases respectively, with 8 bases between them. The CDR3 has 12 residues. From germline, CDR1 is SGHNT and CDR2 YENEEA. CDR3 DNA: TGTGCCAGCAGCTTAGCAGCAGGAGAAGCTTTCTTT. Residues: CASSLAAGEAFF.

The V and J genes are TRBV6-5 and TRBJ1-2, with 7 nucleotides matching TRBD1. With 5 bases clipped from V and 7 bases from J, the junction kept 7 bases outside the gene matches. This CDR3 has 13 residues. Germline lookup yields CDR1 MNHEY and CDR2 SVGAGI. The CDR3 DNA follows: TGTGCCAGCAGTCTTACCGAGGGGGCTGGCTACACCTTC. Translating gives CASSLTEGAGYTF.

This clone turned up a few times. The gene calls are TRBV6-6 and TRBJ2-7; 10 bases agree with TRBD2. V was pared by 0 bases and J by 9 bases, with 11 bases of the junction left unmatched. The CDR3 has 16 residues. Germline V gene lookup returns CDR1 MNHNY and CDR2 SVGAGI (reference sequence). For the CDR3, the DNA is TGTGCCAGCAGTTACTCGCTGGGACTAGCGTCTACGGGGCAGTACTTC. This codes for CASSYSLGLASTGQYF.

This clone was picked up one time. The CDR3 loop is CASSLTTGNYGYTF. The CDR3 DNA follows: TGCGCCAGCAGCCTGACGACGGGCAACTATGGCTACACCTTC. This sequence joins TRBV5-1 and TRBJ1-2, with no clear D. Germline V gene data show CDR1 as SGHRS and CDR2 as YFSETQ. The V and J ends lost 4 bases and 2 bases respectively, with 12 bases between them. The CDR3 sequence is 14 residues long.

This clone appeared a single time. V is TRBV5-1 and J is TRBJ2-5; D is perhaps TRBD1 (6 bases). The CDR3 extends over 15 amino acids. Germline values: CDR1 SGHRS, CDR2 YFSETQ. The V gene lost 0 bases and the J gene lost 5 bases, with 14 bases spanning the gap. The CDR3 loop reads CASSLEGVFQETQYF. As DNA, the CDR3 is TGCGCCAGCAGCTTGGAGGGGGTTTTTCAGGAGACCCAGTACTTC.

The chain recombines TRBV4-1 with TRBJ2-1; TRBD2 is a possible D gene (6 bases). V dropped 1 base and J dropped 7 bases, with 17 bases sitting between them. Germline CDR1 and CDR2: MGHRA and YSYEKL. The CDR3 has 16 amino acids. The CDR3 nucleotides are TGCGCCAGCAGCCAAGCGACTATGGGGGAGGTAAATGAGCAGTTCTTC. Translated, it gives CASSQATMGEVNEQFF.

This clone was seen only a few times. The CDR3 nucleotides read TGCGCCAGCGGACTGACTCCTATCAATGAGCAGTTCTTC. As protein: CASGLTPINEQFF. V and J are TRBV5-1 and TRBJ2-1, with TRBD2 as a possible D gene (5 bases). This CDR3 comprises 13 residues. V was pared by 7 bases and J by 6 bases, with 14 bases between. Germline V gene sequence: CDR1 SGHRS, CDR2 YFSETQ.

The rearrangement uses TRBV7-2 and TRBJ2-4; the D gene is possibly TRBD2 (5 bases). The germline V gene encodes CDR1 SGHTA and CDR2 FQGNSA. V was clipped by 3 bases and J by 9 bases, with 9 bases between them. The CDR3 is 12 residues long. CDR3 coding DNA: TGTGCCAGCAGCTTTCAAGGGAGCATTCAGTACTTC. Protein: CASSFQGSIQYF.

The rearrangement joins TRBV28 to TRBJ1-3; D perhaps matches TRBD1 (6 bases). Trimming pared 6 bases from V and 1 base from J, leaving 19 bases between. The germline gives CDR1 MDHEN, CDR2 SYDVKM. CDR3 length: 17 amino acids. Written as DNA, the CDR3 is TGTGCCAGCAGGCCCCAAACAGGGAAAAGGTCTGGAAACACCATATATTTT. Its protein is CASRPQTGKRSGNTIYF.

This clone was counted a few times. J is TRBJ1-1 and V is TRBV21-1; TRBD1 is taken as the D call from the table, unchecked against the DNA. TRBV21-1 is a pseudogene segment. The CDR3 extends over 15 amino acids. Here the CDR3 reads CASSKEGRENTEAFF. The CDR3 DNA reads as TGTGCCAGCAGCAAAGAAGGCAGGGAGAACACTGAAGCTTTCTTT.

The rearrangement joins TRBV5-1 to TRBJ2-7; unclear D gene. Looked up from germline, CDR1 is SGHRS and CDR2 is YFSETQ. V shed 0 bases and J shed 3 bases, with 10 bases lying between them. CDR3 size: 14 residues. CDR3 amino acids: CASSLDRDSYEQYF. The CDR3 region has the DNA TGCGCCAGCAGCTTGGACAGAGATAGCTACGAGCAGTACTTC.

The chain has TRBV5-1 and TRBJ2-7; a possible D gene is TRBD1 (6 bases). This CDR3 has 15 amino acids. The germline V gene encodes CDR1 SGHRS and CDR2 YFSETQ. Between the trimmed V and J ends, which lost 3 bases and 5 bases, there was a span of 18 bases. The DNA for the CDR3 is TGCGCCAGCAGCTCAATGACAGGACCGGTGGACGAGCAGTACTTC. Protein product: CASSSMTGPVDEQYF.

V and J are TRBV6-1 and TRBJ2-1; D is tentatively TRBD1 or TRBD2 (5 bases each). The V and J ends lost 6 bases and 3 bases respectively, with 15 bases between them. The CDR3 is made up of 15 amino acids. The germline V gene has CDR1 MNHNS and CDR2 SASEGT. CDR3 coding DNA: TGTGCCAGCAGGAGGGACGCAGGGTACTACAATGAGCAGTTCTTC. Encoded protein: CASRRDAGYYNEQFF.

The chain has TRBV30 and TRBJ2-1; 8 bases line up with TRBD2. The ends lost 8 bases at V and 2 bases at J; junction bases unmatched: 5. The CDR3 has 13 residues. In germline, CDR1 is GTSNPN, CDR2 SVGIG (reference sequence). The CDR3 spells CAETSGPYNEQFF. DNA for the CDR3: TGTGCCGAAACTAGCGGACCCTACAATGAGCAGTTCTTC. The full variable domain, its missing parts supplied by reference TRBV30 and TRBJ2-1, is SQTIHQWPATLVQPVGSPLSLECTVEGTSNPNLYWYRQAAGRGLQLLFYSVGIGQISSEVPQNLSASRPQDRQFILSSKKLLLSDSGFYLCAETSGPYNEQFFGPGTRLTVL.